This passage covers 8 T cell receptor beta chains from one sample sequenced in a study of metastatic and nonmetastatic thyroid tumors. TCRdb re-analyzed the PCR reads through MiXCR. Seen here are around 25,000 clones, about 26% observed once, and the top ten hold approximately 6%. Thyroid surgery had not been preceded by any treatment in any patient. Sequenced sample: blood. The source is a female donor with papillary thyroid cancer or a benign thyroid nodule (not recorded which). Some clones in this sample may be carry-over from other donors' samples.

This clone was found many times. The V gene is TRBV20-1, the J gene TRBJ1-5; 9 bases align to TRBD1. With 6 bases clipped from V and 6 bases from J, the junction kept 6 bases outside the gene matches. CDR1 and CDR2 (germline): DFQATT, SNEGSKA (reference sequence). The CDR3 loop spans 13 amino acids. The CDR3 coding sequence is TGCAGTGCGTGGACAGGGGTTCTTCAGCCCCAGCATTTT. Its protein product is CSAWTGVLQPQHF.

There are a few counts of this clone. The V gene is TRBV6-9, the J gene TRBJ1-6; D not resolved. Germline CDR1 MNHGY, CDR2 SVAAGI. There are 13 residues in the CDR3. V was clipped by 7 bases and J by 8 bases, with 12 bases between them. The CDR3 DNA follows: TGTGCCAGCATAGGCGGACTACATTCACCCCTCCACTTT. Encoded protein: CASIGGLHSPLHF.

This chain links TRBV28 with TRBJ2-2, with D maybe TRBD2 (6 bases). V dropped 11 bases and J dropped 0 bases, with 10 bases sitting between them. This CDR3 has 13 amino acids. Germline assignment: CDR1 MDHEN and CDR2 SYDVKM. The CDR3 DNA sequence: TGTGCCGGGGGGAGATCGAACACCGGGGAGCTGTTTTTT. Residues: CAGGRSNTGELFF.

The CDR3 spells CASSPQPGFGYTF. The CDR3 DNA sequence: TGTGCCAGCTCACCACAGCCAGGGTTTGGCTACACCTTC. V gene TRBV18 combines with J gene TRBJ1-2; tentatively, D is TRBD1 (5 bases). Germline V gives CDR1 KGHSH, CDR2 LQKENI. The CDR3 contains 13 residues. The V and J ends lost 1 base and 7 bases respectively, with 10 bases between them.

The rearrangement uses TRBV30 and TRBJ1-2; the D is unclear. The germline gives CDR1 GTSNPN, CDR2 SVGIG (reference sequence). The CDR3 is 11 amino acids. Between the trimmed V and J ends, which lost 4 bases and 6 bases, there was a span of 9 bases. The DNA of the CDR3 is TGTGCCTGGATCGGCAACAATGGCTACACCTTC. Its protein product is CAWIGNNGYTF.

The chain combines TRBV4-2 with TRBJ2-1; weak D call: TRBD2 (6 bases). V was cut by 10 bases and J by 5 bases, with 18 bases left in between. The CDR3 length is 14 residues. Looked up from germline, CDR1 is LGHNA and CDR2 is YNFKEQ. CDR3 sequence reads: CANILGLANNEQFF. The CDR3 DNA sequence: TGTGCCAACATCTTGGGACTGGCTAACAATGAGCAGTTCTTC.

The chain couples TRBV6-1 to TRBJ2-3; 9 positions agree with TRBD2. Germline CDR1 MNHNS, CDR2 SASEGT. This CDR3 contains 15 residues. J lost 2 bases, V lost 4 bases, and 4 bases had no gene match. The DNA of the CDR3 is TGTGCCAGCAGTGGGCGACTAGCGGACACAGATACGCAGTATTTT. This gives the protein CASSGRLADTDTQYF.

By proportion, this clone is medium-sized (0.01 to 0.1%). The J gene is TRBJ2-7, the V gene TRBV18; D unclear. The CDR3 has 13 residues. The germline CDR1 and CDR2 sequences are KGHSH and LQKENI. Deletions cut 2 bases from V and 2 bases from J, with 7 bases between. CDR3 sequence reads: CASSPDGTYEQYV. As DNA, the CDR3 is TGTGCCAGCTCACCAGACGGAACCTACGAGCAGTACGTC.